Presented here are 28 T cell receptor beta chains from one specimen sequenced in a study of molecular identifiers for immune sequencing clone quantification. From the PCR reads, TCRdb called clonotypes with MiXCR, one entry per CDR3 protein. The data contain some 680,000 distinct CDR3 sequences, about 25% of them singletons. Source material: naive CD8+ T cells from blood, with Jurkat cell RNA spiked in. Subset defined: FACS-sorted CD8+CD4-CCR7+CD45RA+ naive T cells. Source of these receptors: a human donor in good health. Some libraries in this study had Jurkat cell RNA spiked in.

As regards this clonotype: Since a much larger clone is just one base distant, this may be a read error. V gene TRBV19 combines with J gene TRBJ2-7; 9 nucleotides align to TRBD1. The germline gives CDR1 LNHDA, CDR2 SQIVND (reference sequence). The CDR3 is 15 amino acids. CDR3 nucleotides: TGTGCCAGTAGTACCTCCGGGACAGGGTCCTACGAGCAGCACTTC. It codes for CASSTSGTGSYEQHF.

A remark on this clonotype: Just one base apart from a much larger clone, this may be a read error. The rearrangement joins TRBV9 to TRBJ2-3; possibly TRBD2 for D (6 bases). Trimming removed 1 base from V and 8 bases from J, with 14 bases in between. The CDR3 consists of 14 residues. Germline V gene lookup returns CDR1 SGDLS and CDR2 YYNGEE. For the CDR3, the DNA is TGTGCCAGCAGCGTAATCGGGAGTCCAGGTACGCAGTATTTT. It is translated as CASSVIGSPGTQYF.

The chain links TRBV4-3 to TRBJ2-7; the match to TRBD2 covers 9 bases. The CDR3 spans 14 residues. Germline V gene sequence: CDR1 LGHNA, CDR2 YSLEER. V gave up 4 bases and J gave up 3 bases; unmatched junction bases: 4. The CDR3 reads CASSPIAGVYEQYF. The CDR3 DNA reads TGCGCCAGCAGCCCTATAGCGGGGGTCTACGAGCAGTACTTC.

For this clonotype: This could be a read error, since a much larger clone is one nucleotide away. As the CDR3 is not closed by the conserved phenylalanine or tryptophan, this likely results from a read error. The chain is built from TRBV25-1 and TRBJ2-5; perhaps TRBD1 as D (5 bases). Trimming shortened V by 3 bases and J by 1 base, and 12 bases separated the two germline ends. Germline V gives CDR1 MGHDK, CDR2 SYGVNS. This CDR3 has 15 amino acids. The CDR3 DNA reads TGTGCCAGCAGTGACCACAGGCTTATCCAAGAGACCCAGTACTCC. This codes for CASSDHRLIQETQYS.

The CDR3 DNA reads as TGTGCCAGCAGCCAAGGGATGGGACTAGCGGGAGTCGGAGATACGCAGTATTTT. This gives the protein CASSQGMGLAGVGDTQYF. This chain joins TRBV14 and TRBJ2-3, with 14 bases fitting TRBD2. This CDR3 spans 18 amino acids. The V gene's germline CDR1 is SGHDN and CDR2 FVKESK. With 1 base clipped from V and 5 bases from J, the junction kept 8 bases outside the gene matches.

This clonotype has a count of ten or more. This chain uses TRBV12-3 or TRBV12-4 with TRBJ1-4; tentatively, D is TRBD1 (6 bases). The V end was cut by 3 bases, the J end by 7 bases, with 12 bases between. The CDR3 runs to 14 residues. The chain's CDR3 is CASSFGGLSEKLFF. The CDR3 region has the DNA TGTGCCAGCAGTTTCGGGGGGCTGAGTGAAAAACTGTTTTTT.

Comment on this clonotype: One end of the junction fails to match germline, which may point to a read error. The chain recombines TRBV4-1 with TRBJ2-5; D gene ambiguous. CDR3 size: 14 residues. Germline CDR1 MGHRA, CDR2 YSYEKL. CDR3 DNA: TGCGCCAGCCGCCAAGTGGCATCCCAAGAGACCCAGTACTTC. Its protein is CASRQVASQETQYF.

V is TRBV27 and J is TRBJ1-4; D is perhaps TRBD1 (6 bases). This CDR3 is built from 17 residues. The V end was cut by 6 bases, the J end by 8 bases, with 25 bases between. Germline lookup yields CDR1 MNHEY and CDR2 SMNVEV (reference sequence). CDR3 sequence: CASREMRFGGLYEKLFF. In DNA form, the CDR3 reads TGTGCCAGCAGGGAGATGCGCTTTGGGGGCTTATACGAAAAACTGTTTTTT.

The chain couples TRBV4-2 to TRBJ1-2; 7 bases match TRBD1. V dropped 0 bases and J dropped 5; count of bases not matched to a gene: 12. CDR3 length equals 17 residues. Germline-derived CDR1 and CDR2 are LGHNA and YNFKEQ. Written as DNA, the CDR3 is TGTGCCAGCAGCCAAGAAGGGTGGGCAGGGGGTCAATATGGCTACACCTTC. This sequence encodes CASSQEGWAGGQYGYTF.

This clonotype occurred many times. The chain carries TRBV7-9 and TRBJ1-2; D not resolved. V was pared by 1 base and J by 4 bases, with 7 bases between. From germline, CDR1 is SEHNR and CDR2 FQNEAQ (reference sequence). The CDR3 consists of 13 residues. CDR3: CASSLGEGYGYTF. The CDR3 region has the DNA TGTGCCAGCAGCTTAGGAGAGGGCTATGGCTACACCTTC.

This sequence joins TRBV20-1 and TRBJ1-1; unclear D gene. Germline CDR1 reads DFQATT; CDR2 reads SNEGSKA (reference sequence). The length of the CDR3 is 11 residues. Trimming removed 4 bases at V and 10 bases at J, with 13 bases between. The CDR3 nucleotides are TGCAGTGCTACCCTCTCAGCTGGAGCTTTCTTT. It is translated as CSATLSAGAFF.

The chain links TRBV4-3 to TRBJ2-7; no clear D. V lost 8 bases and J 12 bases, leaving 26 bases between the germline ends. Germline CDR1 reads LGHNA; CDR2 reads YSLEER. The CDR3 runs to 14 residues. CDR3 residues: CASRPTPAPYAPYF. The CDR3 DNA is TGCGCCAGCCGCCCCACACCGGCCCCATACGCGCCGTACTTC.

This clonotype was observed once. This chain uses TRBV27 with TRBJ1-1, with no clear D. Germline V gene data show CDR1 as MNHEY and CDR2 as SMNVEV (reference sequence). V lost 3 bases and J lost 11, with 16 bases in between. This CDR3 comprises 13 residues. The CDR3 here is CASSFSNDFVAFF. CDR3 nucleotide sequence: TGTGCCAGCAGTTTTTCTAACGACTTCGTGGCTTTCTTT.

This clonotype was counted ten times or more. This sequence joins TRBV10-3 and TRBJ2-7; TRBD1 or TRBD2 may be the D gene (6 bases each). Between the trimmed V and J ends, which lost 6 bases and 5 bases, there was a span of 20 bases. There are 15 residues in the CDR3. CDR1 is ENHRY and CDR2 is SYGVKD in the germline V gene. The CDR3 is CAIRNPGAIDNEQYF. The CDR3 DNA reads TGTGCCATCAGGAACCCGGGGGCAATCGATAACGAGCAGTACTTC.

This chain uses TRBV7-9 with TRBJ1-1; 7 bases are a match to TRBD1. V shed 1 base and J 11 bases; nucleotides not matched to a gene: 10. The germline V gene encodes CDR1 SEHNR and CDR2 FQNEAQ (reference sequence). This CDR3 contains 14 residues. CDR3 residues: CASSLGFGTGVAFF. In nucleotides, the CDR3 is TGTGCCAGCAGCTTAGGTTTTGGCACAGGGGTGGCTTTCTTT.

The J gene is TRBJ2-7, the V gene TRBV4-3; 7 bases match TRBD1. This CDR3 is 16 amino acids long. The V gene's germline CDR1 is LGHNA and CDR2 YSLEER. V dropped 0 bases and J dropped 7; count of bases not matched to a gene: 12. Here the CDR3 reads CASSQDRAGGPWEQYF. CDR3 coding DNA: TGCGCCAGCAGCCAAGATCGGGCAGGGGGACCGTGGGAGCAGTACTTC.

At least ten counts were recorded for this clonotype. The CDR3 nucleotides read TGCGCCACCAGGAGGGGGGACGAGCAGTACTTC. It codes for CATRRGDEQYF. This chain joins TRBV4-1 and TRBJ2-7; D possibly uses TRBD1 or TRBD2 (6 bases each). The V and J ends lost 10 bases and 5 bases respectively, with 12 bases between them. This CDR3 has 11 residues. Germline V gene lookup returns CDR1 MGHRA and CDR2 YSYEKL.

A few counts support this clonotype. V and J are TRBV9 and TRBJ1-2; TRBD1 matches 8 bases. The CDR3 is 16 amino acids. With 1 base clipped from V and 3 bases from J, the junction kept 8 bases outside the gene matches. Germline V gene sequence: CDR1 SGDLS, CDR2 YYNGEE. This chain's CDR3 is CASSVTSDRVDYGYTF. The CDR3 DNA reads TGTGCCAGCAGCGTAACTTCGGACAGGGTTGACTATGGCTACACCTTC.

The rearrangement uses TRBV20-1 and TRBJ2-3, with D possibly TRBD2 on 6 matching bases. This CDR3 contains 13 residues. Germline loops: CDR1 DFQATT, CDR2 SNEGSKA (reference sequence). The V end lost 2 bases, the J end lost 2 bases, and 8 bases lay between the germline ends. The CDR3 loop reads CSARPDYTDTQYF. The CDR3 nucleotides are TGCAGTGCTAGACCGGACTACACAGATACGCAGTATTTT.

The sample holds many counts of this clonotype. V usage is TRBV4-3 and J usage is TRBJ2-7; D is unresolved. V dropped 0 bases and J dropped 2 bases, with 8 bases sitting between them. Per the germline V gene, CDR1 is LGHNA and CDR2 is YSLEER. The length of the CDR3 is 14 residues. As DNA, the CDR3 is TGCGCCAGCAGCCAAGACCACGGAGCCTACGAGCAGTACTTC. This encodes CASSQDHGAYEQYF.

This clonotype was seen ten or more times. The chain carries TRBV5-1 and TRBJ1-5, with TRBD1 matching 9 bases. Germline assignment: CDR1 SGHRS and CDR2 YFSETQ. The CDR3 has 14 residues. J gave up 7 bases and V 4 bases, and 6 bases lay outside the gene matches. CDR3 sequence: CASSLRTGDQPQHF. In nucleotides, the CDR3 is TGCGCCAGCAGCCTACGGACAGGGGACCAGCCCCAGCATTTT. Looking up the rest from reference TRBV5-1 and TRBJ1-5 gives the full variable domain: KAGVTQTPRYLIKTRGQQVTLSCSPISGHRSVSWYQQTPGQGLQFLFEYFSETQRNKGNFPGRFSGRQFSNSRSEMNVSTLELGDSALYLCASSLRTGDQPQHFGDGTRLSIL.

This clonotype has ten or more counts. The V and J genes are TRBV19 and TRBJ1-4, with a possible D match to TRBD1 (6 bases). Trimming removed 8 bases at V and 4 bases at J, with 14 bases between. CDR3 length: 14 amino acids. Germline V gene lookup returns CDR1 LNHDA and CDR2 SQIVND (reference sequence). CDR3 DNA sequence: TGTGCCAGTGGAACAGGACAGATTAATGAAAAACTGTTTTTT. This translates into CASGTGQINEKLFF.

A single count supports this clonotype. A read error may be the cause here, since a much bigger clone is one base away. The rearrangement links TRBV28 to TRBJ2-1; the D call may be TRBD1 or TRBD2 (5 bases each). CDR3 length: 14 residues. Germline loops: CDR1 MDHEN, CDR2 SYDVKM. Between the trimmed V and J ends, which lost 9 bases and 9 bases, there was a span of 21 bases. CDR3 in DNA: TGTGCCAGTGGCCCGGGACCAGCGTCAGTTGAGCAGTTCTTC. This sequence encodes CASGPGPASVEQFF.

This clonotype was seen only a few times. The chain joins TRBV2 to TRBJ2-7; D gene uncertain. The V gene's germline CDR1 is SNHLY and CDR2 FYNNEI. V was pared by 6 bases and J by 2 bases, with 17 bases between. The length of the CDR3 is 15 residues. CDR3 residues: CASRSERRPAYEQYF. The CDR3 nucleotides read TGTGCCAGCAGGAGTGAACGGCGGCCAGCCTACGAGCAGTACTTC. Looking up the rest from reference TRBV2 and TRBJ2-7 gives the full variable domain: EPEVTQTPSHQVTQMGQEVILRCVPISNHLYFYWYRQILGQKVEFLVSFYNNEISEKSEIFDDQFSVERPDGSNFTLKIRSTKLEDSAMYFCASRSERRPAYEQYFGPGTRLTVT.

About this clonotype itself: This likely stems from a read error, as it lies one base from a far larger clone. J is TRBJ1-1 and V is TRBV25-1; D unresolved. CDR1 MGHDK and CDR2 SYGVNS come from the germline V gene. V was cut by 4 bases and J by 1 base, with 10 bases left in between. The CDR3 sequence is 14 residues long. As DNA, the CDR3 is TGTGCCAGCAGTGTTGGAAGGGCGAACACTGAAGCTTTCTTT. Translation gives CASSVGRANTEAFF.

On this clonotype: One base away lies a much larger clone, so this may be a sequencing read error. This rearrangement joins TRBV28 to TRBJ2-2, with no clear D. Trimming stripped 5 bases from V and 6 bases from J, with 16 bases between. Per the germline V gene, CDR1 is MDHEN and CDR2 is SYDVKM. The CDR3 covers 15 residues. The CDR3 DNA reads as TGTGCCAGCAGTCTGGGGTATCCTGACGCCGGGGAGCTGTTTTTT. Translation gives CASSLGYPDAGELFF.

This chain uses TRBV5-1 with TRBJ2-1; 11 positions match TRBD2. The length of the CDR3 is 15 residues. V dropped 3 bases and J dropped 4; count of bases not matched to a gene: 3. Germline values: CDR1 SGHRS, CDR2 YFSETQ. The CDR3 here is CASSWSSGGYNEQFF. The CDR3 DNA sequence: TGCGCCAGCAGCTGGTCTAGCGGGGGGTACAATGAGCAGTTCTTC.

About this clonotype itself: An end of the junction does not agree with germline; a read error may underlie this. V usage is TRBV5-5 and J usage is TRBJ2-3, with D maybe TRBD2 (5 bases). CDR3 length equals 16 residues. CDR1 and CDR2 from the germline V gene are SGHKS and YYEKEE (reference sequence). The CDR3 reads CGSSPVLARSTDTQYF. The CDR3 DNA reads TGTGGCAGCAGCCCGGTTCTAGCTCGGTCCACAGATACGCAGTATTTT.